Each of the 8 T cell receptor beta chains below was sequenced from the same sample in a study of identical twins. One entry per CDR3 protein results from TCRdb running MiXCR on the 5' RACE reads. This sample has under 800,000 distinct CDR3 sequences, with less than 25% found just once. The sample was also linked to a second study, of T cells expressing NK-cell markers.

The specimen was PBMCs. These receptors were obtained from a woman between 18 and 29 years old in good health.

This clonotype was found a few times. This rearrangement joins TRBV6-4 to TRBJ2-4; weak D call: TRBD1 (5 bases). Germline CDR1 reads MRHNA; CDR2 reads SNTAGT. Trimming removed 7 bases from V and 3 bases from J, with 13 bases in between. This CDR3 has 14 amino acids. Written as DNA, the CDR3 is TGTGCCAGCAACTGGACAAAGGGCAAAAACATTCAGTACTTC. Its translation is CASNWTKGKNIQYF.

Only a few counts were recorded for this clonotype. The V call is TRBV5-1, the J call TRBJ2-1, with 7 bases matching TRBD2. CDR1 is SGHRS and CDR2 is YFSETQ in the germline V gene. The CDR3 runs to 14 residues. J was trimmed by 8 bases and V by 4 bases; bases with no gene match: 9. The DNA of the CDR3 is TGCGCCAGCAGCCTAGTCAGGGAGGGACATGAGCAGTTCTTC. It is translated as CASSLVREGHEQFF. The entire variable domain, with the rest obtained from reference TRBV5-1 and TRBJ2-1, is as follows: KAGVTQTPRYLIKTRGQQVTLSCSPISGHRSVSWYQQTPGQGLQFLFEYFSETQRNKGNFPGRFSGRQFSNSRSEMNVSTLELGDSALYLCASSLVREGHEQFFGPGTRLTVL.

The CDR3 nucleotides read TGCAGTTGCATAGCGGGGGCCCACCAAGAGACCCAGTACTTC. Amino acids: CSCIAGAHQETQYF. The chain employs TRBV20-1 and TRBJ2-5, with TRBD2 identical over 9 bases. Germline CDR1 and CDR2: DFQATT and SNEGSKA (reference sequence). This CDR3 has 14 residues. V trimming: 8 bases; J trimming: 0 bases; junction bases outside the gene matches: 7.

This chain joins TRBV9 and TRBJ1-1; possibly TRBD1 for D (5 bases). This CDR3 region has 13 residues. Germline V gene sequence: CDR1 SGDLS, CDR2 YYNGEE. V lost 3 bases and J lost 4, with 10 bases in between. CDR3 in amino acids: CASSARDSTEAFF. DNA for the CDR3: TGTGCCAGCAGCGCCAGGGATAGCACTGAAGCTTTCTTT.

The chain links TRBV15 to TRBJ2-3; a weak D match, TRBD1 (7 bases). Germline values: CDR1 LNHNV, CDR2 YYDKDF (reference sequence). V lost 9 bases and J 4 bases, leaving 17 bases between the germline ends. CDR3 length: 14 amino acids. The CDR3 spells CATEGPRGADTQYF. The CDR3 DNA follows: TGTGCCACAGAAGGACCCAGGGGGGCAGATACGCAGTATTTT.

Concerning this clonotype: A read error may explain this, as a much larger clone is one base away. V usage is TRBV25-1 and J usage is TRBJ2-5; no definite D call. With 1 base removed from V and 5 bases from J, the gap between germline ends came to 11 bases. Germline-derived CDR1 and CDR2 are MGHDK and SYGVNS. CDR3 length equals 14 residues. The CDR3 here is CASSESSSGETQYF. In DNA form, the CDR3 reads TGTGCCAGCAGTGAATCCAGTTCTGGGGAGACCCAGTACTTC.

This clonotype turned up a few times. DNA of the CDR3: TGCAGTGCCCTGGGACAGGGGGACTACGAGCAGTACTTC. Its translation is CSALGQGDYEQYF. This chain joins TRBV20-1 and TRBJ2-7, with 11 bases lining up with TRBD1. The CDR3 spans 13 residues. Germline V gene lookup returns CDR1 DFQATT and CDR2 SNEGSKA (reference sequence). With 6 bases clipped from V and 3 bases from J, the junction kept 4 bases outside the gene matches.

The chain carries TRBV11-3 and TRBJ1-6, with 12 bases that match TRBD1. With 1 base clipped from V and 12 bases from J, the junction kept 4 bases outside the gene matches. Germline CDR1 and CDR2: SGHNT and YENEEA. This CDR3 spans 15 amino acids. Written as DNA, the CDR3 is TGTGCCAGCAGCTTAGGGGGGACAGGGGGCAGACCCCTCCACTTT. Its protein product is CASSLGGTGGRPLHF.